The present entry profiles one T cell receptor beta chain with its context. What antigen it recognizes has not been identified. Base qualities are not recorded, but no much larger clone differs from it by a single base. The CDR3 has 13 amino acids, counting the end cysteine and phenylalanine. CDR3 DNA is the only sequence kept; it has 39 bases, read in frame from the first base. CDR1 and CDR2 are read off the germline V gene as SGHRS and YFSETQ. V sheds 0 bases and J sheds 7 bases, leaving 10 bases between their ends. The data are from a study of cytomegalovirus exposure and HLA in healthy donors (dated by TCRdb to 2016 to 2017). Describing the broader study: According to an earlier analysis of a few hundred of the donors, about 179 million T cells yielded 100 million or so unique TCR beta sequences and 276 Gb of sequence data. Around 300 gigabases of sequencing data and approximately 85 million unique TCR sequences were included in an early release covering about 620 HLA-typed donors. The genetic ancestry cluster associated with self-reported Caucasian donors included about 81% of the 398 genotyped donors. The study aimed to test whether cataloging public T cell receptors could reveal signatures of past pathogen exposure. The study used immunosequencing to profile the T cell repertoires of hundreds of subjects and linked those repertoires to cytomegalovirus serostatus. Besides the first cohort of around 670 subjects, a separate validation cohort made up of 120 different subjects was used. The study combined high-throughput TCR immunosequencing, statistical association of individual TCRs with disease status, and machine learning to predict cytomegalovirus infection status. A later analysis re-analyzed previously published TCR beta repertoires from 600 to 850 donors and added high-resolution HLA genotyping to study TCR occurrence patterns. In the later analysis, no new phenotypic data were used to find candidate immune exposures; instead, reliance was placed on TCR beta sequences and their occurrence across donors. In an earlier analysis of 550 to 700 of the donors, high-throughput TCR beta sequencing was used to judge whether each TCR beta V gene segment behaved as functional or pseudogenic. Donor age, sex, ethnicity and CMV serostatus were collected together with the repertoire data. A later genetic analysis used genome-wide SNP genotypes for about 60% of the 666 donors, treating that subset as a discovery cohort. Every discovery cohort repertoire had been produced on one sequencing platform. Both class I and class II loci were covered by HLA typing, at four-digit resolution. Typing coverage differed by locus: A, B, C, DRB1 and DQB1 were typed in about 620-630 donors, DQA1 in 500 to 550, DPA1 in 606, and DPB1 in approximately 450. Four to six DR-DQ haplotypes were handled as single units for association and clustering, since linkage in the cohort was strong. On average, 235,054 unique TCR beta nucleotide sequences were sequenced per donor among more than 350 genotyped donors of the cohort, with about 17% of those sequences being non-productive.

In total, more than 500 healthy bone marrow donors made up the cohort. At the time of sampling, every cohort member was nominally healthy, though immune exposures that went unrecorded were likely present. The donor was CMV seropositive and belonged to the group of more than 250 seropositive cohort members. Every donor gave a peripheral blood sample, and the peripheral blood mononuclear cells from that sample were used for TCR beta sequencing. The Qiagen DNeasy Blood Extraction Kit was used to extract genomic DNA from the blood cell samples. Preparation of the library involved the immunoSEQ multiplex PCR assay. A mixture of 60 forward primers for TCR Vbeta segments and 13 reverse primers for TCR Jbeta segments was used in the multiplex PCR. A multiplex PCR assay on genomic DNA amplified the CDR3 region of rearranged TCR beta genes. The amplified TCR beta libraries were sequenced on the Illumina HiSeq System as 87-base-pair reads. In the authors' own workflow: In a later analysis, 77 million or so unique TCR beta chains were counted across the roughly 610 repertoires, and approximately 9.9 million of these chains were shared by at least two donors. Raw reads were error-corrected and collapsed into unique sequences by a nearest-neighbor algorithm in which closely related sequences were merged to remove PCR and sequencing errors. V, D and J gene segments were assigned by aligning CDR3 sequences to IMGT reference sequences. For a sequence to be retained, a match of at least six nucleotides to both a V gene segment and a J gene segment was required. A rearrangement was called productive if the CDR3 had no stop codons and remained in frame with V and J, and every other rearrangement was called non-productive. CDR3 was defined according to IMGT convention as the region running from the second conserved V-encoded cysteine to the conserved J-encoded phenylalanine. The earlier analysis of 450 to 750 of the donors excluded any sequence lacking an unambiguous match to a single V gene segment. An earlier analysis of some 610 of the donors called V segments functional above 56.7% productive rearrangements and segregating when the between-donor standard deviation exceeded 5%. To diagnose cytomegalovirus status from the catalog of TCR beta chain sequences, a statistical classification framework was built. In a later analysis, TCR nucleotide sequences were compared against IMGT/GENE-DB human TR gene sequences so that V and J genes could be assigned. Using the TCRdist pipeline, a later analysis assigned CDR3 sequences along with most-parsimonious VDJ recombination scenarios. In a later analysis, each TCR beta chain was defined by its CDR3 amino acid sequence together with its V-gene family, and reads lacking a unique V-gene family were excluded. As a way to deal with suspected cross-contamination and a sequencing artifact, a later analysis dropped hundreds of nucleotide sequences that were highly shared and had low generation probability. For each public chain, a later analysis derived a clonal expansion index from normalized ranks of inferred template counts within each repertoire. Generation probabilities in a later analysis came from a VDJ recombination model fitted to out-of-frame rearrangements, and those results were checked against IGoR. In a later analysis, hypergeometric tests were used to score TCR-TCR, TCR-HLA and TCR-CMV co-occurrence, with a repertoire-size bias correction applied to TCR pairs. In a later analysis, false discovery rates were estimated by permuting HLA or CMV assignments 20 times. In a later analysis, co-occurring TCRs were grouped using DBSCAN, and TCRdist sequence similarity was added for clustering within HLA-allele-positive subsets. Repertoires with fewer than 30,000 or more than 120,000 public chains, plus five repertoires with anomalous nucleotide sharing, were excluded from co-occurrence clustering. Drawn from immuneACCESS, this table holds only the in-frame rearrangements with V and J called that TCRdb kept. Clones are partly lost; checked studies trace under half to an unresolved V gene and leave the rest unexplained. That table supplies the V and J calls and clone size; D and trimming were determined from the DNA. Counted in this sample were about 98,000 clones; approximately 80% of them appeared once. Around 15% of the sample lies in the top ten.

General conclusions and limits of the study: A further reported finding was that TCR beta sequences accurately predicted the HLA-A and HLA-B alleles for most subjects in the first cohort. The classifier was reported to diagnose cytomegalovirus status with high specificity and sensitivity in both the original cohort and the validation cohort. In a later analysis, the rate of TCR association differed among HLA loci, with DRB1 alleles having the most associated TCRs and HLA-C alleles having the fewest. In this cohort, only TCR beta chains were sequenced, and detectable features were limited by the absence of alpha or paired-chain data. In a later analysis, HLA-associated TCR beta chains were found to be more clonally expanded and to have lower generation probabilities than equally common non-associated chains. Correlated functional status among segregating V segments might reflect linkage disequilibrium, but an unknown experimental factor could not be ruled out. Strong co-occurrence of HLA alleles, especially DR and DQ, made assigning TCR associations to individual alleles difficult. A later genetic analysis reported fewer N-insertions in productive TCRs among donors in an Asian-associated ancestry cluster than the roughly 620-donor mean. A later genetic analysis associated a missense DCLRE1C variant with V-gene and J-gene trimming of TCR beta chains, and an independent cohort replicated the association. Some IMGT-functional V segments, including TRBV6-2 and TRBV6-3, could not be told apart with the 87-base-pair reads, so those segments were excluded. For the cohort, immune exposure information was limited to CMV serostatus. Most TCR sequences were observed very rarely across donors, whereas some public TCRs were present in many individuals. According to a later analysis, parvovirus B19, influenza, CMV and Epstein-Barr virus appeared linked to several top co-occurrence clusters. In vitro tests confirmed that a few of the cytomegalovirus-associated TCR beta chains recognize cytomegalovirus antigens. An earlier analysis of approximately 500 of the donors showed that most TCR beta V segments appeared in productive rearrangements either about 87% or about 30% of the time, which broadly matched IMGT annotations. The sequencing pipeline was judged likely to have produced a cluster of highly shared sequence variants as a technical artifact. The earlier analysis of 587 of the donors excluded about 16 rarely observed V segments, including chromosome 9 orphons, because counts were too low. In a later analysis, most CMV-associated TCR beta chains were found to appear HLA-restricted, with HLA associations seemingly driven largely by CMV exposure. The presence/absence analyses assumed that sequencing depth was roughly uniform across donors, and that assumption may not be true. Specific HLA alleles were associated with around 18,000 TCR beta sequences at a false discovery rate of 0.05 in a later analysis. A total of 164 TCR beta chains were listed by the study as associated with cytomegalovirus. Because HLA typing was missing for some donors at each locus, association tests included only the typed subset. It was suggested by the authors that the approach could potentially be generalized to other disease states and immunological phenotypes.

The rearranged segments are TRBV5-1 and TRBJ1-2; the D gene is possibly TRBD1, with 5 bases matching. The sequenced material came from PBMCs. The origin of this receptor is a man in his 60s in good health and CMV-seropositive. In nucleotide form, the sequence is TGCGCCAGCAGCTTGGGTCTGGGACTTGGCTACACCTTC. It specifies CASSLGLGLGYTF.